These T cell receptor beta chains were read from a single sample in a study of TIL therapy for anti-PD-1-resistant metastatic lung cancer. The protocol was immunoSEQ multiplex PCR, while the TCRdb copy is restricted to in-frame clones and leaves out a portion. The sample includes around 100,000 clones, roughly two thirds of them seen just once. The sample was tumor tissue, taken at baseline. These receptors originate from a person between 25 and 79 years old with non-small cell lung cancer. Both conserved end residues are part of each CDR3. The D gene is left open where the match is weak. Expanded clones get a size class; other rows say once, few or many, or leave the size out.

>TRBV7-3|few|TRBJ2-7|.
CASLYEQYF
TGTGCCAGTTTATACGAGCAGTACTTC
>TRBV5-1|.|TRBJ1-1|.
CASSPGRVSDTEAFF
TGCGCCAGCAGCCCGGGAAGGGTGTCAGACACTGAAGCTTTCTTT
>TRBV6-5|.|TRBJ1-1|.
CASSYSGTANTEAFF
TGTGCCAGCAGTTACTCAGGAACGGCGAACACTGAAGCTTTCTTT
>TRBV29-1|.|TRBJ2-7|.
CSVDRQGDSYEQYF
TGCAGCGTTGATAGGCAGGGCGATTCCTACGAGCAGTACTTC
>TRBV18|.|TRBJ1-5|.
CASSEGRDNQPQHF
TGTGCCAGCTCAGAAGGACGGGACAATCAGCCCCAGCATTTT
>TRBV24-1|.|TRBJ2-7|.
CATSGLLSSYEQYF
TGTGCCACTTCGGGACTCCTGAGCTCCTACGAGCAGTACTTC
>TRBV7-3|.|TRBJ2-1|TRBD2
CASSLTAGAAYNEQFF
TGTGCCAGCAGCTTAACAGCGGGAGCTGCCTACAATGAGCAGTTCTTC
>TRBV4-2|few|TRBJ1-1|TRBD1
CASSQLGQRNTEAFF
TGTGCCAGCAGCCAATTGGGACAGAGGAACACTGAAGCTTTCTTT
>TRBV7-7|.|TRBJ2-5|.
CASSLGGVETQYF
TGTGCCAGCAGCTTAGGGGGAGTAGAGACCCAGTACTTC
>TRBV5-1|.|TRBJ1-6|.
CASSSRTTGGDSPLHF
TGCGCCAGCAGCTCCAGGACTACCGGGGGGGATTCACCCCTCCACTTT
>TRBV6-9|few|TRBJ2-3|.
CASKVGTDTQYF
TGTGCCAGCAAAGTGGGGACAGATACGCAGTATTTT
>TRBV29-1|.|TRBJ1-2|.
CSVRKRGPYGYTF
TGCAGCGTTCGGAAACGGGGGCCCTATGGCTACACCTTC
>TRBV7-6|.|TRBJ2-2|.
CASSLGWTMNTGELFF
TGTGCCAGCAGCTTGGGATGGACAATGAACACCGGGGAGCTGTTTTTT
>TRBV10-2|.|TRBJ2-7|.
CASTGTLTYEQYF
TGCGCCAGCACGGGGACCCTTACCTACGAGCAGTACTTC
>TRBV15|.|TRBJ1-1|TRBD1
CATSRGGQGDTEAFF
TGTGCCACCAGCAGAGGGGGACAGGGAGATACTGAAGCTTTCTTT
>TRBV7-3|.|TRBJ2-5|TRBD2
CASSRSGTSGGETQYF
TGTGCCAGCAGCCGATCCGGGACTAGCGGGGGAGAGACCCAGTACTTC
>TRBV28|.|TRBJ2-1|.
CASRPFAGNYNEQFF
TGTGCCAGCAGGCCCTTTGCGGGGAACTACAATGAGCAGTTCTTC
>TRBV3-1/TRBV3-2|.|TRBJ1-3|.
CASSHRASSGNTIYF
TGTGCCAGCAGCCACCGGGCCTCCTCTGGAAACACCATATATTTT
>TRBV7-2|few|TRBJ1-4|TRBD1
CASSLDTGAVNEKLFF
TGTGCCAGCAGCTTAGATACAGGGGCCGTGAATGAAAAACTGTTTTTT
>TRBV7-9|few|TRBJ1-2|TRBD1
CASSPTGGNYGYTF
TGTGCCAGCAGCCCGACAGGGGGTAACTATGGCTACACCTTC
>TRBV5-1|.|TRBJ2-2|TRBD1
CASSLGPDRGTGELFF
TGCGCCAGCAGCTTAGGCCCGGACAGGGGGACCGGGGAGCTGTTTTTT
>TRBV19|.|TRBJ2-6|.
CASCPGAVSGANVLTF
TGTGCCAGTTGCCCAGGGGCCGTCTCTGGGGCCAACGTCCTGACTTTC
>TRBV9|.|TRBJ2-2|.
CASRGVDTGELFF
TGTGCCAGCAGGGGAGTAGACACCGGGGAGCTGTTTTTT
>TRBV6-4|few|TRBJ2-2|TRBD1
CASSDPDRDRGPPRYTGELFF
TGTGCCAGCAGTGACCCTGACCGGGACAGGGGACCCCCAAGATACACCGGGGAGCTGTTTTTT
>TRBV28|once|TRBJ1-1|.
CASSIWAPREAFF
TGTGCCAGCAGTATTTGGGCCCCGAGAGAAGCTTTCTTT
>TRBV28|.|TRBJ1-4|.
CASRTRGRLTNEKLFF
TGTGCCAGCAGGACGCGGGGGCGCTTAACTAATGAAAAACTGTTTTTT
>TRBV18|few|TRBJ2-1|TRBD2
CASSQTSGGLSSYNEQFF
TGTGCCAGCTCACAAACTAGCGGGGGGCTCAGCTCCTACAATGAGCAGTTCTTC
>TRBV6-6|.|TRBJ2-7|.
CASRSGSTVYEQYF
TGTGCCAGCAGATCAGGGTCAACTGTCTACGAGCAGTACTTC
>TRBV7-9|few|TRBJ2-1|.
CATGMGGSYNEQFF
TGTGCCACAGGGATGGGTGGGTCCTACAATGAGCAGTTCTTC
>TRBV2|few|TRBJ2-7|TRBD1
CASNRQGGAEQYF
TGTGCCAGCAACAGACAGGGGGGGGCCGAGCAGTACTTC
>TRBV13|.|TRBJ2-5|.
CASSLGLSLETQYF
TGTGCCAGCAGCTTAGGTCTGAGTTTGGAGACCCAGTACTTC
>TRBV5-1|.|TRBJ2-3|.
CASSLGTLEGTDTQYF
TGCGCCAGCAGCTTGGGGACACTCGAGGGCACAGATACGCAGTATTTT
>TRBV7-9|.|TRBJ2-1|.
CASSAQGNSEQFF
TGTGCCAGCTCTGCACAGGGTAATAGTGAGCAGTTCTTC
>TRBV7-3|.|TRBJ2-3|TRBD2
CASSLMFSAGGTDTQYF
TGTGCCAGCAGCTTAATGTTTAGTGCGGGGGGAACAGATACGCAGTATTTT
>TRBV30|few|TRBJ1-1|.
CAWEGPRRAFF
TGTGCCTGGGAAGGGCCCCGGCGGGCTTTCTTT
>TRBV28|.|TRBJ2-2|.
CASSPALPTGELFF
TGTGCCAGCAGCCCTGCCCTCCCCACCGGGGAGCTGTTTTTT
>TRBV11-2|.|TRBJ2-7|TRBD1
CASSTGGGDYEQYF
TGTGCCAGCAGCACAGGGGGCGGCGACTACGAGCAGTACTTC
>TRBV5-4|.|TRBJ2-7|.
CASSSTSSGEQYF
TGTGCCAGCAGCTCGACTAGTTCGGGCGAGCAGTACTTC
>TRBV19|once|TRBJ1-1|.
CASSIARGRMNTEAFF
TGTGCCAGTAGTATAGCCCGGGGAAGAATGAACACTGAAGCTTTCTTT
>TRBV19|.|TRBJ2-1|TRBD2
CASSLPSGRANEQFF
TGTGCCAGTAGTCTCCCTAGCGGGAGGGCCAATGAGCAGTTCTTC
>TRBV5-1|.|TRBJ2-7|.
CASSLVGLPGSYEQYF
TGCGCCAGCAGCTTGGTAGGTCTTCCAGGTTCCTACGAGCAGTACTTC
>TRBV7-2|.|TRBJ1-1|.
CASSPPWGRKGSMNTEAFF
TGTGCCAGCAGCCCGCCATGGGGGAGGAAGGGGTCGATGAACACTGAAGCTTTCTTT
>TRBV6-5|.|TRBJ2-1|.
CASSYLGYLNEQFF
TGTGCCAGCAGTTACCTAGGCTACCTCAATGAGCAGTTCTTC
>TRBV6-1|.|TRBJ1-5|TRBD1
CASSARWGAPGGQPQHF
TGTGCCAGCAGTGCCCGGTGGGGAGCTCCAGGGGGTCAGCCCCAGCATTTT
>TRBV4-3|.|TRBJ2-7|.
CASSYRWGMGGYEQYF
TGCGCCAGCAGCTACCGGTGGGGAATGGGCGGATACGAGCAGTACTTC
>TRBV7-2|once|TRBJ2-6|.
CASSSQGYGANVLTF
TGTGCCAGCAGCTCGCAGGGTTATGGGGCCAACGTCCTGACTTTC